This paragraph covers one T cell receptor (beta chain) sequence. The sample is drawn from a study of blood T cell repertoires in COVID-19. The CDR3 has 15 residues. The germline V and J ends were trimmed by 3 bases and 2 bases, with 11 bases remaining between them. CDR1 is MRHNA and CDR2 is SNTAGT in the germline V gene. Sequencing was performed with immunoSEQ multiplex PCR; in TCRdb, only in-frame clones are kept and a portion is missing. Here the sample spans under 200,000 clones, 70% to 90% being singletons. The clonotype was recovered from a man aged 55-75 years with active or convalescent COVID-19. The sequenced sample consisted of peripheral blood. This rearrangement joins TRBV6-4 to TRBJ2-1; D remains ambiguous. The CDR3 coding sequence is TGTGCCAGCAGTGAGGAGTTAGGAGCCTACAATGAGCAGTTCTTC. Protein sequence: CASSEELGAYNEQFF.